A selection of T cell receptor beta chains follows, all from one sample in a study of blood T cell repertoires in COVID-19. Repertoires were generated with immunoSEQ multiplex PCR, while TCRdb's copy carries only in-frame clones and drops some. In the table there are 300,000 to 400,000 clones, just over 85% of which are singletons. The sample was PBMCs or T cells enriched from blood (not recorded which). The receptors derive from a woman in her thirties or forties with acute COVID-19. The CDR3 runs from the conserved cysteine through the conserved F or W. The D gene is left open where the match is weak. Rows give clone size only sometimes, using once, few, many, or a class for an expanded clone.

clone_size	v_call	d_call	j_call	cdr3_nt	cdr3_aa
NA	TRBV12-3/TRBV12-4	NA	TRBJ1-5	TGTGCCAGCAGTTTAGCCGAGAATCAGCCCCAGCATTTT	CASSLAENQPQHF
NA	TRBV7-2	NA	TRBJ1-2	TGTGCCAGCAGCTTAGCATGGACACTTTCCTTC	CASSLAWTLSF
few	TRBV19	NA	TRBJ2-1	TGTGCCAGTAGTTTCCAGGTCCTGAACCGCGGGAATGAGCAGTTCTTC	CASSFQVLNRGNEQFF
few	TRBV28	NA	TRBJ1-2	TGTGCCAGCAGTTTCCAGGTGGTCCGACCTTCTAACTATGGCTACACCTTC	CASSFQVVRPSNYGYTF
NA	TRBV13	NA	TRBJ2-3	TGTGCCAGCAGCTTATCAAAGGGAGGTGTGGGCACAGATACGCAGTATTTT	CASSLSKGGVGTDTQYF
NA	TRBV7-2	TRBD2	TRBJ2-3	TGTGCCAGCAGCTTAGTCGGGACTAGCATCAGTGGGGGCACAGATACGCAGTATTTT	CASSLVGTSISGGTDTQYF
NA	TRBV28	NA	TRBJ2-5	TGTGCCAGCACCCTGGGGGGTACCCAAGAGACCCAGTACTTC	CASTLGGTQETQYF
NA	TRBV3-1/TRBV3-2	TRBD1	TRBJ2-7	TGTGCCAGCAGCCCTCAACCGACAGGGGGGGTTAAGCAGTACTTC	CASSPQPTGGVKQYF
NA	TRBV2	TRBD2	TRBJ2-7	TGTGCCAGCAGTTTTAGCGGGAGGGGAGACGAGCAGTACTTC	CASSFSGRGDEQYF
NA	TRBV4-3	NA	TRBJ1-4	TGCGCCAGCAGCCAAAGGGGGGGCGTGAATGAAAAACTGTTTTTT	CASSQRGGVNEKLFF
NA	TRBV19	TRBD2	TRBJ2-5	TGTGCCAGTAGTATCGGACTAGCGGGAGCAGAGACCCAGTACTTC	CASSIGLAGAETQYF
NA	TRBV11-3	TRBD1	TRBJ1-3	TGTGCCAGCAGCGAAGGAGGACAGGGCAGGGGAAACACCATATATTTT	CASSEGGQGRGNTIYF
once	TRBV6-6	NA	TRBJ1-4	TGTGCCAGCAGTTACTCAGGGGTTGGTGAAAAACTGTTTTTT	CASSYSGVGEKLFF
many	TRBV18	TRBD1	TRBJ2-1	TGTGCCAGCTCACCCGGATTGGGACAGGTCTACAATGAGCAGTTCTTC	CASSPGLGQVYNEQFF
NA	TRBV5-6	TRBD2	TRBJ2-3	TGTGCCAGCAGCTCAGCGGGGGGGAACACAGATACGCAGTATTTT	CASSSAGGNTDTQYF
NA	TRBV5-1	NA	TRBJ2-5	TGCGCCAGCAGCCGAACTGACAACCAAGAGACCCAGTACTTC	CASSRTDNQETQYF
NA	TRBV18	TRBD1	TRBJ1-6	TGTGCCAGCTCACCAGGCCAGGGGGCGTTGAATTCACCCCTCCACTTT	CASSPGQGALNSPLHF
NA	TRBV5-1	NA	TRBJ2-7	TGCGCCAGCAGCCCCGGAACAGCCTACGAGCAGTACTTC	CASSPGTAYEQYF
once	TRBV6-5	NA	TRBJ1-5	TGTGCCAGCAGCCTCCAGGGTGCCAATCAGCCCCAGCATTTT	CASSLQGANQPQHF
once	TRBV6-1	NA	TRBJ2-1	TGTGCCAGCAGTGATTTATCGACTCGTCATGAGCAGTTCTTC	CASSDLSTRHEQFF
NA	TRBV7-3	TRBD2	TRBJ2-1	TGTGCCAGCAGCTTAGCTAGCGGGAGCCTCAATGAGCAGTTCTTC	CASSLASGSLNEQFF
NA	TRBV3-1/TRBV3-2	NA	TRBJ1-1	TGTGCCAGCAGCTACGGGTCTCTGAACACTGAAGCTTTCTTT	CASSYGSLNTEAFF
NA	TRBV20-1	NA	TRBJ1-2	TGCAGTGCTAGTCCCGGGTCAATCTATGGCTACACCTTC	CSASPGSIYGYTF
NA	TRBV19	NA	TRBJ2-5	TGTGCCAGTAGTATAGATTACGGGGAAGAGACCCAGTACTTC	CASSIDYGEETQYF
NA	TRBV4-3	TRBD1	TRBJ2-5	TGCGCCAGCAGCCGGACAGGAGGAAACAGGGGGCGGTTGGAGACCCAGTACTTC	CASSRTGGNRGRLETQYF
NA	TRBV5-4	NA	TRBJ2-5	TGTGCCAGCAGCCCATCGGGGGATAGCGGTGAGACCCAGTACTTC	CASSPSGDSGETQYF
once	TRBV9	TRBD1	TRBJ2-5	TGTGCCAGCAGCGTAGTAGGACAGGGGATGGAGACCCAGTACTTC	CASSVVGQGMETQYF
NA	TRBV6-5	NA	TRBJ1-3	TGTGCCAGCACGAGGGAGGGCTCTGGAAACACCATATATTTT	CASTREGSGNTIYF
NA	TRBV11-1	TRBD2	TRBJ2-1	TGTGCCAGCAGCTTTAGCGGGAGGCCCCCTAATGAGCAGTTCTTC	CASSFSGRPPNEQFF
NA	TRBV4-2	TRBD1	TRBJ2-6	TGTGCCAGCAGCCAAGTGCAGGGGGCGCAGGGGGCCAACGTCCTGACTTTC	CASSQVQGAQGANVLTF
once	TRBV5-1	NA	TRBJ1-5	TGCGCCAGCCCAAAATCTAACCCTCCCGGGACACTCTATCAGCCCCAGCATTTT	CASPKSNPPGTLYQPQHF
NA	TRBV19	TRBD2	TRBJ2-3	TGTGCCAGTAGTATGAAACTAGCGGGAGGGAAGGTGACAGATACGCAGTATTTT	CASSMKLAGGKVTDTQYF
NA	TRBV3-1/TRBV3-2	NA	TRBJ2-1	TGTGCCAGCAGCCAACTTGGACACTCTGAGCAGTTCTTC	CASSQLGHSEQFF
NA	TRBV7-2	NA	TRBJ1-3	TGTGCCAGCAGCTTAGGGCCGGGGAGCTCTGGAAACACCATATATTTT	CASSLGPGSSGNTIYF
once	TRBV3-1/TRBV3-2	TRBD1	TRBJ2-2	TGTGCCAGCAGCCAAGAAGGTTCAAGGGACAGGGGGAGCACCGGGGAGCTGTTTTTT	CASSQEGSRDRGSTGELFF
NA	TRBV5-1	NA	TRBJ1-6	TGCGCCAGCAGCTTGAATATGCCGGGAGGGACTAATTCACCCCTCCACTTT	CASSLNMPGGTNSPLHF
NA	TRBV24-1	TRBD1	TRBJ1-1	TGTGCCACCCGGACAGGGGGCGAAGGCACTGAAGCTTTCTTT	CATRTGGEGTEAFF
NA	TRBV7-9	NA	TRBJ1-1	TGTGCCAGCAACCGCGCAGGGGAACCTATGAAGGGCACTGAAGCTTTCTTT	CASNRAGEPMKGTEAFF
few	TRBV21-1	NA	TRBJ2-7	TGTGCCAGCCGCTACCAGGGTTCCTACGAGCAGTACTTC	CASRYQGSYEQYF
few	TRBV12-3/TRBV12-4	NA	TRBJ1-5	TGTGCCAGCAAGCATAGCAATCAGCCCCAGCATTTT	CASKHSNQPQHF
NA	TRBV10-3	TRBD1	TRBJ1-2	TGTGCCACCCCGAAGACAGGGGAATTCTATGGCTACACCTTC	CATPKTGEFYGYTF
NA	TRBV9	TRBD2	TRBJ2-7	TGTGCCAGCTCGGGGGGTCCCCCCTACGAGCAGTACTTC	CASSGGPPYEQYF
NA	TRBV15	NA	TRBJ1-3	TGTGCCACCAGCAGATTTCCCCGGGGGGCTCCTGGAAACACCATATATTTT	CATSRFPRGAPGNTIYF
NA	TRBV7-9	NA	TRBJ1-2	TGTGCCAGCAGCTTGGTTGGACAGTTAAGCTATGGCTACACCTTC	CASSLVGQLSYGYTF
NA	TRBV10-3	TRBD1	TRBJ1-5	TGTGCCATCAGTGAGTCGACGGGACAGGGGAAGGTCCAGCCCCAGCATTTT	CAISESTGQGKVQPQHF
NA	TRBV7-3	NA	TRBJ2-7	TGTGCCAGCAGCCCCGGGGGGCGGGAGAGTTGGTACGAGCAGTACTTC	CASSPGGRESWYEQYF
once	TRBV14	TRBD2	TRBJ2-6	TGTGCCAGCAGCCAAGAGGGGGGGACCCTTCGTAGGGCCAACGTCCTGACTTTC	CASSQEGGTLRRANVLTF
NA	TRBV21-1	NA	TRBJ2-1	TGTGCCAGCAGCAAAGAAGGAGGGTCCCTTGGTGGCAATGAGCAGTTCTTC	CASSKEGGSLGGNEQFF
NA	TRBV2	NA	TRBJ2-5	TGTGCCAGACAGGGTGTAGTGGAGACCCAGTACTTC	CARQGVVETQYF
NA	TRBV11-2	NA	TRBJ1-5	TGTGCCAGCAGCTTTGGTCCGGGGGTGAGGCCCCAGCATTTT	CASSFGPGVRPQHF
NA	TRBV16	NA	TRBJ2-5	TGTGCCAGCAGCCAATATCAGTACCAAGAGACCCAGTACTTC	CASSQYQYQETQYF
NA	TRBV7-3	NA	TRBJ1-5	TGTGCCAGCAGCTTAGCGGCCGGCGAGCCCCAGCATTTT	CASSLAAGEPQHF
NA	TRBV9	TRBD1	TRBJ2-5	TGTGCCAGCAGCGTATCCGGACAGGGTGGGTTTGAGACCCAGTACTTC	CASSVSGQGGFETQYF
NA	TRBV19	NA	TRBJ2-3	TGTGCCAGTAGTATTAGGTGGCAGGGCACAGATACGCAGTATTTT	CASSIRWQGTDTQYF
NA	TRBV19	TRBD1	TRBJ1-2	TGTGCCAGTAGTGCCAACAGGGGCCATGGCTACACCTTC	CASSANRGHGYTF